The clone carrying this TCR beta chain appeared once. The CDR3 sequence is 17 residues long. J gave up 4 bases and V 1 base, and 9 bases lay outside the gene matches. The germline V gene has CDR1 LNHNV and CDR2 YYDKDF (reference sequence). The data were obtained in a study of technical replicates of blood from a few donors. Repertoires were generated with immunoSEQ multiplex PCR, while TCRdb's copy carries only in-frame clones and drops some. The table has around 78,000 clones, approximately 95% seen once. Sequencing was performed on T cells isolated from PBMCs. This receptor was taken from a human donor in good health. This chain connects TRBV15 to TRBJ2-1; 8 bases fit TRBD2. The CDR3 here is CATSRVSRGGIYNEQFF. DNA of the CDR3: TGTGCCACCAGCAGAGTTTCCCGGGGGGGTATATACAATGAGCAGTTCTTC.